These T cell receptor beta chains were read from a single sample in a study of post-analysis software for immune sequencing data. TCRdb re-called the PCR reads through MiXCR, storing one row per CDR3 protein. The sample has under 900,000 distinct CDR3 sequences; roughly 58% are singletons. Sequencing was performed on blood. The receptors were gathered from a girl between 10 and 17 years old with multiple sclerosis. Each CDR3 is given with its conserved first and last residue. The order of the fields is CDR3 protein, CDR3 DNA, V gene, J gene, clone size, D gene. D genes are given only for firm matches. Some rows have no size entry. The others give once, few or many, or a class for an expanded clone.

cdr3_aa: CSVEDLGQGNEKLFF; cdr3_nt: TGCAGCGTTGAAGATCTGGGACAGGGGAATGAAAAACTGTTTTTT; v_call: TRBV29-1; j_call: TRBJ1-4; clone_size: .; d_call: TRBD1
cdr3_aa: CASSPGTGTGANVLTF; cdr3_nt: TGTGCCAGCAGTCCCGGGACAGGGACTGGGGCCAACGTCCTGACTTTC; v_call: TRBV2; j_call: TRBJ2-6; clone_size: .; d_call: TRBD1
cdr3_aa: CSAPRSPSGAYNEQFF; cdr3_nt: TGCAGTGCGCCTCGGTCCCCTAGCGGGGCCTACAATGAGCAGTTCTTC; v_call: TRBV20-1; j_call: TRBJ2-1; clone_size: few; d_call: TRBD2
cdr3_aa: CASGLDRAGGSYEQYF; cdr3_nt: TGTGCTAGTGGTTTGGACAGGGCTGGGGGCTCCTACGAGCAGTACTTC; v_call: TRBV12-5; j_call: TRBJ2-7; clone_size: .; d_call: .
cdr3_aa: CATSRTGLGSPLHF; cdr3_nt: TGTGCCACCAGCCGAACAGGGCTGGGTTCACCCCTCCACTTT; v_call: TRBV15; j_call: TRBJ1-6; clone_size: once; d_call: .
cdr3_aa: CASSLGLYNNEQFF; cdr3_nt: TGTGCCAGCAGCTTGGGACTATATAACAATGAGCAGTTCTTC; v_call: TRBV9; j_call: TRBJ2-1; clone_size: .; d_call: TRBD2
cdr3_aa: CASSFPNNEKLFF; cdr3_nt: TGTGCCAGCAGTTTCCCGAATAATGAAAAACTGTTTTTT; v_call: TRBV12-3/TRBV12-4; j_call: TRBJ1-4; clone_size: .; d_call: .
cdr3_aa: CASSFRPSGTYEQYF; cdr3_nt: TGTGCCAGCAGTTTTAGACCTAGCGGGACCTACGAGCAGTACTTC; v_call: TRBV12-3/TRBV12-4; j_call: TRBJ2-7; clone_size: .; d_call: TRBD2
cdr3_aa: CATSRGGGNEQFF; cdr3_nt: TGTGCCACCAGCAGAGGGGGGGGGAATGAGCAGTTCTTC; v_call: TRBV15; j_call: TRBJ2-1; clone_size: few; d_call: TRBD2
cdr3_aa: CASSANRLNTEAFF; cdr3_nt: TGTGCCAGCAGTGCTAACAGGTTGAACACTGAAGCTTTCTTT; v_call: TRBV6-1; j_call: TRBJ1-1; clone_size: .; d_call: .
cdr3_aa: CSVRILTNTGELFF; cdr3_nt: TGCAGCGTTAGGATACTAACGAACACCGGGGAGCTGTTTTTT; v_call: TRBV29-1; j_call: TRBJ2-2; clone_size: few; d_call: .
cdr3_aa: CASQEGANYGYTF; cdr3_nt: TGCGCCAGTCAGGAGGGGGCTAACTATGGCTACACCTTC; v_call: TRBV5-1; j_call: TRBJ1-2; clone_size: .; d_call: .
cdr3_aa: CTSSRTGSSYEQYF; cdr3_nt: TGTACCAGCAGTCGGACGGGTAGCTCCTACGAGCAGTACTTC; v_call: TRBV6-6; j_call: TRBJ2-7; clone_size: .; d_call: .
cdr3_aa: CSAISQPTYGYTF; cdr3_nt: TGCAGTGCGATCAGTCAGCCCACCTATGGCTACACCTTC; v_call: TRBV20-1; j_call: TRBJ1-2; clone_size: .; d_call: .
cdr3_aa: CASSGELAVSYEQYF; cdr3_nt: TGTGCCAGCAGTGGAGAACTAGCGGTCTCCTACGAGCAGTACTTC; v_call: TRBV6-1; j_call: TRBJ2-7; clone_size: .; d_call: TRBD2
cdr3_aa: CASSPLTSGRAGEQFF; cdr3_nt: TGTGCCAGCAGCCCCCTGACTAGCGGGAGGGCCGGTGAGCAGTTCTTC; v_call: TRBV14; j_call: TRBJ2-1; clone_size: .; d_call: TRBD2
cdr3_aa: CASSWGTGGHQPQHF; cdr3_nt: TGCGCCAGCAGCTGGGGGACAGGGGGACATCAGCCCCAGCATTTT; v_call: TRBV5-1; j_call: TRBJ1-5; clone_size: .; d_call: TRBD1
cdr3_aa: CASRALTGDAETQYF; cdr3_nt: TGCGCCAGCAGGGCACTGACAGGGGATGCGGAGACCCAGTACTTC; v_call: TRBV10-2; j_call: TRBJ2-5; clone_size: few; d_call: TRBD1
cdr3_aa: CASSDFDRGEQYF; cdr3_nt: TGTGCCAGCAGTGATTTTGACAGGGGCGAGCAGTACTTC; v_call: TRBV25-1; j_call: TRBJ2-7; clone_size: .; d_call: TRBD1
cdr3_aa: CSAYSQGRRETQYF; cdr3_nt: TGCAGTGCCTACTCACAGGGCAGAAGAGAGACCCAGTACTTC; v_call: TRBV20-1; j_call: TRBJ2-5; clone_size: once; d_call: .
cdr3_aa: CASSLSLAGLSYNEQFF; cdr3_nt: TGCGCCAGCAGCTTGAGCCTAGCGGGCCTGTCCTACAATGAGCAGTTCTTC; v_call: TRBV5-1; j_call: TRBJ2-1; clone_size: .; d_call: TRBD2
cdr3_aa: CASSNIGLTETQYF; cdr3_nt: TGCGCCAGCAGCAACATTGGGCTCACGGAGACCCAGTACTTC; v_call: TRBV5-1; j_call: TRBJ2-5; clone_size: .; d_call: .
cdr3_aa: CASSPVRGGPSYEQYF; cdr3_nt: TGTGCCAGCAGCCCCGTGCGGGGCGGGCCCTCCTACGAGCAGTACTTC; v_call: TRBV14; j_call: TRBJ2-7; clone_size: .; d_call: .
cdr3_aa: CASSSPSSGEAFF; cdr3_nt: TGTGCCAGCAGCTCCCCCTCCTCCGGTGAAGCTTTCTTT; v_call: TRBV12-3/TRBV12-4; j_call: TRBJ1-1; clone_size: .; d_call: .
cdr3_aa: CASSAGHPKANYGYTF; cdr3_nt: TGTGCCAGCAGCGCGGGACACCCAAAAGCTAACTATGGCTACACCTTC; v_call: TRBV9; j_call: TRBJ1-2; clone_size: .; d_call: .
cdr3_aa: CSAPRTGEYEQYF; cdr3_nt: TGCAGTGCCCCGAGGACAGGGGAATACGAGCAGTACTTC; v_call: TRBV20-1; j_call: TRBJ2-7; clone_size: .; d_call: TRBD1
cdr3_aa: CASSDSSQGNEKLFF; cdr3_nt: TGTGCCAGCAGTGACTCGAGTCAGGGAAATGAAAAACTGTTTTTT; v_call: TRBV6-4; j_call: TRBJ1-4; clone_size: .; d_call: .
cdr3_aa: CASSSGLAVLDTQYF; cdr3_nt: TGTGCCAGCAGTTCCGGACTAGCGGTATTAGATACGCAGTATTTT; v_call: TRBV12-3/TRBV12-4; j_call: TRBJ2-3; clone_size: .; d_call: TRBD2
cdr3_aa: CSVEVGTADAAFF; cdr3_nt: TGCAGCGTTGAAGTAGGGACAGCCGATGCGGCTTTCTTT; v_call: TRBV29-1; j_call: TRBJ1-1; clone_size: few; d_call: TRBD1
cdr3_aa: CSASLEGNEKLFF; cdr3_nt: TGCAGTGCTAGTCTCGAGGGAAATGAAAAACTGTTTTTT; v_call: TRBV20-1; j_call: TRBJ1-4; clone_size: .; d_call: .
cdr3_aa: CASGFKTGTTTYEQYF; cdr3_nt: TGTGCTAGTGGTTTCAAAACCGGGACTACCACCTACGAGCAGTACTTC; v_call: TRBV12-5; j_call: TRBJ2-7; clone_size: .; d_call: TRBD2
cdr3_aa: CASSRQGNFNEQYF; cdr3_nt: TGTGCCAGCAGCCGACAGGGGAACTTTAACGAGCAGTACTTC; v_call: TRBV25-1; j_call: TRBJ2-7; clone_size: many; d_call: TRBD1
cdr3_aa: CASSFSAMMETQYF; cdr3_nt: TGTGCCAGCAGTTTTTCGGCGATGATGGAGACCCAGTACTTC; v_call: TRBV12-3/TRBV12-4; j_call: TRBJ2-5; clone_size: few; d_call: .
cdr3_aa: CASSPESPWQPQHF; cdr3_nt: TGTGCCAGCAGCCCTGAGAGCCCGTGGCAGCCCCAGCATTTT; v_call: TRBV12-3/TRBV12-4; j_call: TRBJ1-5; clone_size: few; d_call: .
cdr3_aa: CSVEGMTGVNTEAFF; cdr3_nt: TGCAGCGTTGAGGGAATGACAGGGGTGAACACTGAAGCTTTCTTT; v_call: TRBV29-1; j_call: TRBJ1-1; clone_size: .; d_call: TRBD1
cdr3_aa: CSASNARATNSPLHF; cdr3_nt: TGCAGTGCTAGTAACGCCAGGGCTACTAATTCACCCCTCCACTTT; v_call: TRBV20-1; j_call: TRBJ1-6; clone_size: .; d_call: .
cdr3_aa: CSVETDNEQFF; cdr3_nt: TGCAGCGTGGAAACGGACAATGAGCAGTTCTTC; v_call: TRBV29-1; j_call: TRBJ2-1; clone_size: .; d_call: .
cdr3_aa: CSATPLGDTQYF; cdr3_nt: TGCAGTGCTACCCCTCTGGGAGATACGCAGTATTTT; v_call: TRBV20-1; j_call: TRBJ2-3; clone_size: once; d_call: .
cdr3_aa: CSVDTRGEQYF; cdr3_nt: TGCAGCGTTGACACCCGCGGGGAGCAGTACTTC; v_call: TRBV29-1; j_call: TRBJ2-5; clone_size: .; d_call: .
cdr3_aa: CSVEDSPTRGYRETQYF; cdr3_nt: TGCAGCGTTGAAGATTCCCCCACAAGGGGCTATAGAGAGACCCAGTACTTC; v_call: TRBV29-1; j_call: TRBJ2-5; clone_size: few; d_call: .
cdr3_aa: CASSSQGGINSPLHF; cdr3_nt: TGTGCCAGCAGCTCCCAAGGAGGGATTAATTCACCCCTCCACTTT; v_call: TRBV9; j_call: TRBJ1-6; clone_size: .; d_call: .
cdr3_aa: CSATAGGGGIYNEQFF; cdr3_nt: TGCAGTGCTACAGCAGGAGGAGGGGGGATCTACAATGAGCAGTTCTTC; v_call: TRBV20-1; j_call: TRBJ2-1; clone_size: .; d_call: .
cdr3_aa: CASSYSKTADSTYEQYF; cdr3_nt: TGTGCCAGCAGTTACTCGAAAACGGCGGATTCTACCTACGAGCAGTACTTC; v_call: TRBV6-6; j_call: TRBJ2-7; clone_size: few; d_call: .
cdr3_aa: CASSLAVVRRRPQHF; cdr3_nt: TGTGCCAGCAGCTTAGCGGTCGTGAGGAGGCGGCCCCAGCATTTT; v_call: TRBV7-2; j_call: TRBJ1-5; clone_size: .; d_call: .
cdr3_aa: CSVALTVAAFF; cdr3_nt: TGCAGCGTTGCCCTTACCGTCGCGGCTTTCTTT; v_call: TRBV29-1; j_call: TRBJ1-1; clone_size: .; d_call: .
cdr3_aa: CSASPLGRGAYNEQFF; cdr3_nt: TGCAGTGCTTCCCCTCTAGGACGGGGGGCCTACAATGAGCAGTTCTTC; v_call: TRBV20-1; j_call: TRBJ2-1; clone_size: few; d_call: TRBD2
cdr3_aa: CASSPTGTGSYTF; cdr3_nt: TGTGCCAGCAGCCCGACAGGGACAGGGAGCTACACCTTC; v_call: TRBV3-1; j_call: TRBJ1-2; clone_size: .; d_call: TRBD1
cdr3_aa: CASSTRQGLGNEQFF; cdr3_nt: TGCGCCAGCAGCACCCGACAGGGTCTAGGTAATGAGCAGTTCTTC; v_call: TRBV5-1; j_call: TRBJ2-1; clone_size: .; d_call: TRBD1
cdr3_aa: CASSLGFGTSGGRDRWYEQYF; cdr3_nt: TGTGCCAGCAGTTTAGGGTTTGGGACTAGCGGGGGCCGTGATAGGTGGTACGAGCAGTACTTC; v_call: TRBV12-3/TRBV12-4; j_call: TRBJ2-7; clone_size: .; d_call: TRBD2
cdr3_aa: CSAGDGRGQETQYF; cdr3_nt: TGCAGTGCTGGAGACGGGCGGGGCCAAGAGACCCAGTACTTC; v_call: TRBV20-1; j_call: TRBJ2-5; clone_size: .; d_call: .
cdr3_aa: CASSQDPQGEYGYGYTF; cdr3_nt: TGCGCCAGCAGCCAAGACCCACAGGGGGAGTACGGCTATGGCTACACCTTC; v_call: TRBV4-1; j_call: TRBJ1-2; clone_size: few; d_call: TRBD1
cdr3_aa: CSARGLAGDGQSWDEQFF; cdr3_nt: TGCAGTGCTAGAGGGCTAGCGGGGGACGGGCAGTCATGGGATGAGCAGTTCTTC; v_call: TRBV20-1; j_call: TRBJ2-1; clone_size: .; d_call: TRBD2
cdr3_aa: CASSLAPGFYEQYF; cdr3_nt: TGCGCCAGCAGCTTGGCTCCGGGGTTTTATGAGCAGTACTTC; v_call: TRBV5-1; j_call: TRBJ2-5; clone_size: .; d_call: .
cdr3_aa: CASISPQGEQFF; cdr3_nt: TGTGCCAGCATTTCTCCCCAGGGTGAGCAGTTCTTC; v_call: TRBV12-3/TRBV12-4; j_call: TRBJ2-1; clone_size: .; d_call: .
cdr3_aa: CSARQNPDRSSGANVLTF; cdr3_nt: TGCAGTGCTAGACAGAACCCGGACCGAAGCTCTGGGGCCAACGTCCTGACTTTC; v_call: TRBV20-1; j_call: TRBJ2-6; clone_size: .; d_call: .